The 19 T cell receptor beta chains below come from one sample, sequenced in a study of T-cell memory formation after mild COVID-19. TCRdb re-derived calls from the 5' RACE reads in MiXCR, one entry per CDR3 protein. The sample has 110,000 to 150,000 distinct CDR3 sequences, about 23% seen once. Sequenced sample: PBMCs or a T cell subset sorted from them (not recorded which). These receptor sequences come from an adult woman who had mild COVID-19 (a few samples of this study predate the infection). Cell type and time point are not known.

The chain combines TRBV12-3 or TRBV12-4 with TRBJ1-1, with D possibly TRBD1 on 6 matching bases. V was pared by 8 bases and J by 8 bases, with 18 bases between. This CDR3 contains 13 residues. This CDR3 reads CASGLGGLGEAFF. Here the CDR3 DNA reads TGTGCCAGCGGCCTAGGGGGTTTAGGGGAAGCTTTCTTT.

The V and J genes are TRBV12-3 or TRBV12-4 and TRBJ1-5, with D perhaps TRBD1 (6 bases). CDR3 length equals 17 residues. The V end lost 8 bases, the J end lost 3 bases, and 23 bases lay between the germline ends. The CDR3 coding sequence is TGTGCCAGCTTGAGTGAACAGGAGGACAGATACAATCAGCCCCAGCATTTT. As protein: CASLSEQEDRYNQPQHF.

The chain recombines TRBV25-1 with TRBJ2-1; no clear D. The V gene's germline CDR1 is MGHDK and CDR2 SYGVNS. Trimming pared 0 bases from V and 9 bases from J, leaving 6 bases between. This CDR3 contains 12 residues. CDR3 nucleotide sequence: TGTGCCAGCAGTGAATATACGGGTGAGCAGTTCTTC. Its translation is CASSEYTGEQFF.

The genes are TRBV14 and TRBJ2-7, with 9 bases matching TRBD1. The CDR3 loop spans 15 amino acids. V was clipped by 5 bases and J by 3 bases; unmatched bases: 8. The germline gives CDR1 SGHDN, CDR2 FVKESK. The CDR3 loop reads CASSKGQGTFYEQYF. Written as DNA, the CDR3 is TGTGCCAGCAGCAAAGGACAGGGGACTTTCTACGAGCAGTACTTC.

This clonotype was counted only a few times. The chain combines TRBV21-1 with TRBJ2-2; the table's TRBD1 call for D was not verified on the DNA. TRBV21-1 is assigned pseudogene status. This CDR3 contains 15 residues. The CDR3 protein is CASSKWAVHTGELFF. CDR3 bases: TGTGCCAGCAGCAAATGGGCGGTACATACCGGGGAGCTGTTTTTT.

The table lists this clonotype with a few counts. V and J are TRBV12-3 or TRBV12-4 and TRBJ1-5, with 11 nucleotides matching TRBD1. The CDR3 covers 16 residues. After removal of 5 bases from V and 2 bases from J, the junction contained 5 bases not matched to a gene. DNA for the CDR3: TGTGCCAGCAGTATCCCGGGACAGGGGGGCAATCAGCCCCAGCATTTT. Translated: CASSIPGQGGNQPQHF.

This chain links TRBV5-1 with TRBJ1-6; D ambiguous. This CDR3 is 15 amino acids long. V shed 4 bases and J shed 3 bases, with 11 bases lying between them. In germline, CDR1 is SGHRS, CDR2 YFSETQ. The CDR3 sequence is CASSVDGVYNSPLHF. As DNA, the CDR3 is TGCGCCAGCAGCGTGGACGGCGTCTATAATTCACCCCTCCACTTT. Full variable domain (outside the CDR3, taken from reference TRBV5-1 and TRBJ1-6): KAGVTQTPRYLIKTRGQQVTLSCSPISGHRSVSWYQQTPGQGLQFLFEYFSETQRNKGNFPGRFSGRQFSNSRSEMNVSTLELGDSALYLCASSVDGVYNSPLHFGNGTRLTVT.

This clonotype has more than one count but fewer than ten. The CDR3 spells CASSPPLGQEPSNQPQHF. In DNA, the CDR3 is TGTGCCAGCAGCCCCCCACTCGGACAGGAACCGAGCAATCAGCCCCAGCATTTT. The chain is built from TRBV11-3 and TRBJ1-5; 7 bases line up with TRBD1. This CDR3 is built from 18 residues. V shed 5 bases and J 1 base; nucleotides not matched to a gene: 14. CDR1 and CDR2 from the germline V gene are SGHNT and YENEEA. Full variable domain (outside the CDR3, taken from reference TRBV11-3 and TRBJ1-5): EAGVVQSPRYKIIEKKQPVAFWCNPISGHNTLYWYLQNLGQGPELLIRYENEEAVDDSQLPKDRFSAERLKGVDSTLKIQPAELGDSAVYLCASSPPLGQEPSNQPQHFGDGTRLSIL.

A few counts support this clonotype. The chain links TRBV3-1 to TRBJ2-7; no clear D gene. CDR3 length: 13 residues. The germline V gene encodes CDR1 LGHDT and CDR2 YNNKEL (reference sequence). Deletions cut 2 bases from V and 3 bases from J, with 8 bases between. The CDR3 DNA is TGTGCCAGCAGCCAATCCAGGATCTACGAGCAGTACTTC. Its translation is CASSQSRIYEQYF.

This clonotype came up a few times. The V gene is TRBV12-3 or TRBV12-4, the J gene TRBJ2-5; 10 bases align to TRBD2. The CDR3 contains 13 residues. V dropped 3 bases and J dropped 5; count of bases not matched to a gene: 0. The CDR3 DNA sequence: TGTGCCAGCAGTTTGACTAGCGGGGAGACCCAGTACTTC. It encodes CASSLTSGETQYF.

CDR3 nucleotides: TGCAGCGTTGAAGGGGAGGGCGGCTACACCTTC. Residues: CSVEGEGGYTF. The chain combines TRBV29-1 with TRBJ1-2; D gene unclear. V was trimmed by 1 base and J by 8 bases, leaving 8 bases between them. The length of the CDR3 is 11 residues. CDR1 and CDR2 (germline): SQVTM, ANQGSEA.

This clonotype was recorded once. The V gene is TRBV11-2, the J gene TRBJ2-2, with a tentative D call TRBD2 (5 bases). Germline V lookup: CDR1 SGHAT, CDR2 FQNNGV. Trimming pared 5 bases from V and 2 bases from J, leaving 9 bases between. The CDR3 runs to 14 residues. The chain's CDR3 is CASSVDYNTGELFF. In DNA, the CDR3 is TGTGCCAGCAGCGTTGACTATAACACCGGGGAGCTGTTTTTT. The whole variable domain, filled in from reference TRBV11-2 and TRBJ2-2, reads EAGVAQSPRYKIIEKRQSVAFWCNPISGHATLYWYQQILGQGPKLLIQFQNNGVVDDSQLPKDRFSAERLKGVDSTLKIQPAKLEDSAVYLCASSVDYNTGELFFGEGSRLTVL.

This clonotype was detected a few times. The chain couples TRBV15 to TRBJ2-3, with 9 bases matching TRBD1. CDR1 and CDR2 (germline): LNHNV, YYDKDF (reference sequence). J was trimmed by 6 bases and V by 2 bases; bases with no gene match: 9. The CDR3 covers 16 residues. DNA of the CDR3: TGTGCCACCAGCAGATCCCGGACAGGGGAGTCGGATACGCAGTATTTT. Its protein product is CATSRSRTGESDTQYF.

This clonotype was observed a few times. The rearrangement joins TRBV4-1 to TRBJ2-7; TRBD1 is a possible D gene (6 bases). V was shortened by 3 bases and J by 0 bases, with 12 bases between the two germline ends. Germline loops: CDR1 MGHRA, CDR2 YSYEKL. The CDR3 extends over 15 amino acids. CDR3 region: CASSHTDSPSYEQYF. The CDR3 nucleotides read TGCGCCAGCAGCCACACGGACAGCCCCTCCTACGAGCAGTACTTC.

This clonotype turned up a few times. This chain connects TRBV5-5 to TRBJ2-7, with D hard to call. Trimming stripped 3 bases from V and 1 base from J, with 11 bases between. Germline CDR1 reads SGHKS; CDR2 reads YYEKEE (reference sequence). The CDR3 totals 14 residues. In nucleotides, the CDR3 is TGTGCCAGCAGCTCACAGAGGTTATCCTACGAGCAGTACTTC. Amino acid sequence: CASSSQRLSYEQYF.

This clonotype was seen only a few times. The chain recombines TRBV4-2 with TRBJ2-7; 12 bases align to TRBD2. Germline assignment: CDR1 LGHNA and CDR2 YNFKEQ. This CDR3 spans 18 amino acids. V lost 4 bases, J lost 4 bases, and 14 bases stayed unmatched. CDR3 loop: CASSRGEWATSGSYEQYF. The DNA of the CDR3 is TGTGCCAGCAGCCGGGGGGAGTGGGCGACTAGCGGGAGTTACGAGCAGTACTTC.

The chain is built from TRBV12-3 or TRBV12-4 and TRBJ2-3; 8 nucleotides line up with TRBD2. There are 14 residues in the CDR3. Unmatched junction bases numbered 6, after V lost 5 bases and J lost 5 bases. The CDR3 coding sequence is TGTGCCAGCAGTGCCCCGGGGGGGCGAGATACGCAGTATTTT. It codes for CASSAPGGRDTQYF.

The chain combines TRBV2 with TRBJ1-2, with 8 bases matching TRBD1. The V gene's germline CDR1 is SNHLY and CDR2 FYNNEI. The CDR3 is 15 amino acids. Unmatched junction bases numbered 5, after V lost 2 bases and J lost 3 bases. CDR3 residues: CASSEMDRAYYGYTF. The CDR3, as DNA: TGTGCCAGCAGTGAAATGGACAGGGCTTACTATGGCTACACCTTC.

V is TRBV5-6 and J is TRBJ1-1; D not certain. Trimming removed 1 base at V and 11 bases at J, with 24 bases between. CDR1 SGHDT and CDR2 YYEEEE come from the germline V gene. This CDR3 is 16 amino acids long. The CDR3 spells CASSLSAGPWVFEAFF. The DNA for the CDR3 is TGTGCCAGCAGCTTGTCGGCTGGACCGTGGGTTTTTGAGGCTTTCTTT.